Listed below are T cell receptor beta chains from one sample, sequenced in a study of neurological immune-mediated disorders. TCRdb independently ran MiXCR on the 5' RACE reads; one entry per CDR3 protein. The table has fewer than 45,000 distinct CDR3 sequences, more than 2% seen once. The sequenced material came from PBMCs. All receptors come from a man aged 25-45 years with multiple sclerosis. CDR3s include the opening cysteine and the closing phenylalanine or tryptophan. The D gene is left open where the match is weak. Size is omitted from some rows. Given values are once, few, many or a class for expanded clones.

clone size: many; D gene: TRBD1; V gene: TRBV20-1; J gene: TRBJ1-1; CDR3 protein: CSARDIAGGVIEAFF; CDR3 DNA: TGCAGTGCTAGAGATATTGCAGGGGGCGTTATTGAAGCTTTCTTT
clone size: many; D gene: TRBD2; V gene: TRBV11-3; J gene: TRBJ2-1; CDR3 protein: CASSSGEGRSYNEQFF; CDR3 DNA: TGTGCCAGCAGCTCCGGGGAGGGACGATCCTACAATGAGCAGTTCTTC
clone size: many; D gene: TRBD1; V gene: TRBV25-1; J gene: TRBJ1-2; CDR3 protein: CASSEYEGAVGYTF; CDR3 DNA: TGTGCCAGCAGTGAATACGAGGGGGCTGTTGGCTACACCTTC
clone size: many; D gene: -; V gene: TRBV4-3; J gene: TRBJ2-5; CDR3 protein: CASSLYRGEETQYF; CDR3 DNA: TGCGCCAGCAGCCTATATAGGGGGGAAGAGACCCAGTACTTC
clone size: many; D gene: -; V gene: TRBV20-1; J gene: TRBJ2-1; CDR3 protein: CSARRGAGYNEQFF; CDR3 DNA: TGCAGTGCTAGAAGGGGTGCGGGCTACAATGAGCAGTTCTTC
clone size: many; D gene: -; V gene: TRBV20-1; J gene: TRBJ1-1; CDR3 protein: CSAREGLNTEAFF; CDR3 DNA: TGCAGTGCTAGAGAGGGGCTGAACACTGAAGCTTTCTTT
clone size: many; D gene: -; V gene: TRBV20-1; J gene: TRBJ1-5; CDR3 protein: CSAREANQPQHF; CDR3 DNA: TGCAGTGCTAGAGAAGCCAATCAGCCCCAGCATTTT
clone size: many; D gene: -; V gene: TRBV7-2; J gene: TRBJ1-1; CDR3 protein: CASSLYRNTEAFF; CDR3 DNA: TGTGCCAGCAGCTTGTACAGGAACACTGAAGCTTTCTTT
clone size: many; D gene: TRBD1; V gene: TRBV2; J gene: TRBJ1-1; CDR3 protein: CASRLDRVGTEAFF; CDR3 DNA: TGTGCCAGCAGGTTGGACAGGGTCGGGACTGAAGCTTTCTTT
clone size: many; D gene: -; V gene: TRBV20-1; J gene: TRBJ2-3; CDR3 protein: CSCGRPATGTDTQYF; CDR3 DNA: TGCAGTTGTGGGCGCCCGGCCACGGGCACAGATACGCAGTATTTT
clone size: many; D gene: TRBD2; V gene: TRBV20-1; J gene: TRBJ2-3; CDR3 protein: CSARDAGGSYTDTQYF; CDR3 DNA: TGCAGTGCTAGAGATGCGGGGGGGTCATACACAGATACGCAGTATTTT
clone size: many; D gene: -; V gene: TRBV12-3/TRBV12-4; J gene: TRBJ1-4; CDR3 protein: CASSLQGVGEKLFF; CDR3 DNA: TGTGCCAGCAGTTTACAGGGAGTGGGTGAAAAACTGTTTTTT
clone size: many; D gene: -; V gene: TRBV5-6; J gene: TRBJ1-5; CDR3 protein: CASSLGRDKTQNF; CDR3 DNA: TGTGCCAGCAGCTTGGGGCGGGATAAGACCCAGAATTTT
clone size: few; D gene: -; V gene: TRBV6-2/TRBV6-3; J gene: TRBJ2-1; CDR3 protein: CASKPLSSYNEQFF; CDR3 DNA: TGTGCCAGTAAACCGTTGAGCTCCTACAATGAGCAGTTCTTC
clone size: once; D gene: -; V gene: TRBV7-2; J gene: TRBJ2-3; CDR3 protein: CASSFTNTQYF; CDR3 DNA: TGTGCCAGCAGCTTTACAAATACGCAGTATTTT
clone size: many; D gene: -; V gene: TRBV3-1; J gene: TRBJ2-2; CDR3 protein: CASSQGNSGLPKNTGELFF; CDR3 DNA: TGTGCCAGCAGCCAAGGGAATTCCGGGTTACCCAAGAACACCGGGGAGCTGTTTTTT
clone size: many; D gene: -; V gene: TRBV3-1; J gene: TRBJ2-7; CDR3 protein: CASSPLPTARDEQYF; CDR3 DNA: TGTGCCAGCAGCCCACTTCCTACGGCTAGAGACGAGCAGTACTTC
clone size: many; D gene: -; V gene: TRBV4-2; J gene: TRBJ2-3; CDR3 protein: CASSQGLGSTDTQYF; CDR3 DNA: TGTGCCAGCAGCCAAGGACTAGGGAGCACAGATACGCAGTATTTT
clone size: many; D gene: -; V gene: TRBV11-2; J gene: TRBJ2-1; CDR3 protein: CASSLAGGLQFF; CDR3 DNA: TGTGCCAGCAGCTTAGCGGGCGGGCTTCAGTTCTTC
clone size: many; D gene: -; V gene: TRBV7-9; J gene: TRBJ2-7; CDR3 protein: CASSLNHYEQYF; CDR3 DNA: TGTGCCAGCAGCCTAAACCACTACGAGCAGTACTTC
clone size: -; D gene: -; V gene: TRBV5-6; J gene: TRBJ2-5; CDR3 protein: CASSLWAGGEQETQYF; CDR3 DNA: TGTGCCAGCAGCTTGTGGGCAGGCGGAGAACAAGAGACCCAGTACTTC
clone size: many; D gene: -; V gene: TRBV7-3; J gene: TRBJ1-1; CDR3 protein: CASSLEMNTEAFF; CDR3 DNA: TGTGCCAGCAGCTTAGAGATGAACACTGAAGCTTTCTTT
clone size: once; D gene: -; V gene: TRBV4-2; J gene: TRBJ2-1; CDR3 protein: CDSSKGGNEQFF; CDR3 DNA: TGTGACAGCAGCAAAGGGGGAAATGAGCAGTTCTTC
clone size: many; D gene: -; V gene: TRBV6-6; J gene: TRBJ2-7; CDR3 protein: CASSPYRQGGYEQYF; CDR3 DNA: TGTGCCAGCAGCCCCTATAGGCAGGGGGGCTACGAGCAGTACTTC
clone size: many; D gene: TRBD2; V gene: TRBV5-1; J gene: TRBJ2-2; CDR3 protein: CASSLELAGAGELFF; CDR3 DNA: TGCGCCAGCAGCTTGGAACTAGCGGGGGCCGGGGAGCTGTTTTTT
clone size: many; D gene: -; V gene: TRBV20-1; J gene: TRBJ2-5; CDR3 protein: CSARDPGDQETQYF; CDR3 DNA: TGCAGTGCTAGAGATCCAGGGGATCAAGAGACCCAGTACTTC
clone size: many; D gene: -; V gene: TRBV7-2; J gene: TRBJ1-1; CDR3 protein: CASSRIGQSVGEAFF; CDR3 DNA: TGTGCCAGCAGCCGAATCGGGCAGTCCGTGGGTGAAGCTTTCTTT
clone size: -; D gene: TRBD2; V gene: TRBV7-2; J gene: TRBJ2-1; CDR3 protein: CASSNRLAGSSYNEQFF; CDR3 DNA: TGTGCCAGCAGCAACCGACTAGCGGGGTCCTCCTACAATGAGCAGTTCTTC
clone size: many; D gene: TRBD1; V gene: TRBV12-3/TRBV12-4; J gene: TRBJ1-1; CDR3 protein: CASRPLQGKWTEAFF; CDR3 DNA: TGTGCCAGCAGACCCTTACAGGGGAAGTGGACTGAAGCTTTCTTT
clone size: many; D gene: TRBD2; V gene: TRBV20-1; J gene: TRBJ2-7; CDR3 protein: CSASRMGTSGRNSYEQYF; CDR3 DNA: TGCAGTGCTAGTAGGATGGGGACTAGCGGGAGAAACTCCTACGAGCAGTACTTC
clone size: many; D gene: -; V gene: TRBV20-1; J gene: TRBJ2-5; CDR3 protein: CSADAGQTQYF; CDR3 DNA: TGCAGTGCTGACGCGGGACAGACCCAGTACTTC
clone size: many; D gene: -; V gene: TRBV19; J gene: TRBJ2-4; CDR3 protein: CASMSGGLAKNIQYF; CDR3 DNA: TGTGCCAGTATGTCGGGGGGCTTAGCCAAAAACATTCAGTACTTC
clone size: many; D gene: -; V gene: TRBV5-1; J gene: TRBJ2-7; CDR3 protein: CASSTGQIQYF; CDR3 DNA: TGCGCCAGCAGCACCGGACAAATTCAGTACTTC
clone size: many; D gene: -; V gene: TRBV12-3/TRBV12-4; J gene: TRBJ2-3; CDR3 protein: CASTRDTDTQYF; CDR3 DNA: TGTGCCAGCACCAGGGACACAGATACGCAGTATTTT
clone size: medium-sized; D gene: TRBD1; V gene: TRBV20-1; J gene: TRBJ2-7; CDR3 protein: CSARGDRENGEQYF; CDR3 DNA: TGCAGTGCTAGAGGAGACAGGGAGAACGGCGAGCAGTACTTC
clone size: few; D gene: -; V gene: TRBV21-1; J gene: TRBJ1-2; CDR3 protein: CAGLHQGVCYGYTF; CDR3 DNA: TGTGCTGGCCTTCATCAGGGGGTTTGCTATGGCTACACCTTC
clone size: few; D gene: TRBD1; V gene: TRBV5-1; J gene: TRBJ1-4; CDR3 protein: CASSHRQGGEKLFF; CDR3 DNA: TGCGCCAGCAGCCACCGACAGGGAGGCGAAAAACTGTTTTTT
clone size: many; D gene: -; V gene: TRBV4-2; J gene: TRBJ2-1; CDR3 protein: CASSQGGNEQFF; CDR3 DNA: TGTGCCAGCAGCCAAGGGGGAAATGAGCAGTTCTTC
clone size: many; D gene: -; V gene: TRBV20-1; J gene: TRBJ1-1; CDR3 protein: CSVWGALDTEAFF; CDR3 DNA: TGCAGTGTCTGGGGGGCTTTGGACACTGAAGCTTTCTTT
clone size: many; D gene: -; V gene: TRBV12-3/TRBV12-4; J gene: TRBJ2-1; CDR3 protein: CASTAGQNNEQFF; CDR3 DNA: TGTGCCAGCACCGCAGGACAGAACAATGAGCAGTTCTTC
clone size: many; D gene: -; V gene: TRBV5-6; J gene: TRBJ2-5; CDR3 protein: CASSLELQETQYF; CDR3 DNA: TGTGCCAGCAGCTTGGAACTCCAAGAGACCCAGTACTTC